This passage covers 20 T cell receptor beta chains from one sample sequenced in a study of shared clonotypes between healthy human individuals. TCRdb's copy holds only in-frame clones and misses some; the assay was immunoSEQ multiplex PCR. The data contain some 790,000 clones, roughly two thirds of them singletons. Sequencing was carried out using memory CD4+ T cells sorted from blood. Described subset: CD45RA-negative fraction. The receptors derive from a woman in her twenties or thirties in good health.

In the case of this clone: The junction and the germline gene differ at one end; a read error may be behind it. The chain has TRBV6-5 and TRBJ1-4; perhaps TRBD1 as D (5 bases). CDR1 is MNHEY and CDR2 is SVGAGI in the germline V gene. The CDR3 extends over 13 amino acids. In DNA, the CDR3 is TGTGCCATCAGTGAGAGGGGTGGTGAAAAACTGTTTTTT. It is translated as CAISERGGEKLFF.

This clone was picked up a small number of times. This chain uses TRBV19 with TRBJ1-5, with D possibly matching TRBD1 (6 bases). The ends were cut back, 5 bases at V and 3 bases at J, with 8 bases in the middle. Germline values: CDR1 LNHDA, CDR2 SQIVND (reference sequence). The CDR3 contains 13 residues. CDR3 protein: CASSWDTNQPQHF. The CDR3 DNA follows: TGTGCCAGTAGTTGGGACACCAATCAGCCCCAGCATTTT.

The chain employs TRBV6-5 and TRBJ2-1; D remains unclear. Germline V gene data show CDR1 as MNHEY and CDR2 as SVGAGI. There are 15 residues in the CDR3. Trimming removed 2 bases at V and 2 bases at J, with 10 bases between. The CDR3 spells CASSYVLATYNEQFF. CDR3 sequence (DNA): TGTGCCAGCAGTTACGTCCTGGCCACCTACAATGAGCAGTTCTTC.

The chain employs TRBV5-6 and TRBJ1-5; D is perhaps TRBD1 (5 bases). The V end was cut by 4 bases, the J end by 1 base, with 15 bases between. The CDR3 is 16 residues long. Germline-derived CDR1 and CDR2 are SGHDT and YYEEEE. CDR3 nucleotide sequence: TGTGCCAGCAGCACCCGGGGCGTAGTGAGCAATCAGCCCCAGCATTTT. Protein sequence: CASSTRGVVSNQPQHF.

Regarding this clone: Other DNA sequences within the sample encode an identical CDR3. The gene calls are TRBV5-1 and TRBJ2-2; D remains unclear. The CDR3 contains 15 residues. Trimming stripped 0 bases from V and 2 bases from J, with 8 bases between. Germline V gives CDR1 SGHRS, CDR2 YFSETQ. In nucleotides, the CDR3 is TGCGCCAGCAGCTTGGCGGAGACCAACACCGGGGAGCTGTTTTTT. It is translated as CASSLAETNTGELFF.

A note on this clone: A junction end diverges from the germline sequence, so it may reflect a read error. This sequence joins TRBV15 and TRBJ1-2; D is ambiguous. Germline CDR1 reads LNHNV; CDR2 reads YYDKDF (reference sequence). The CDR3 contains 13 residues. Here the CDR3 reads CATSTQLRTLRNF. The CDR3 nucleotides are TGTGCCACCAGCACCCAACTCCGGACCCTTCGAAACTTC.

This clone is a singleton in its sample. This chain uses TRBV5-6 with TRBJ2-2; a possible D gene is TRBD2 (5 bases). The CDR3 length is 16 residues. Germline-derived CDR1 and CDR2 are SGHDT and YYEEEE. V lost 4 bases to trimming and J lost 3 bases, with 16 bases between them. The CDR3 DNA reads TGTGCCAGCAGCCGCGCTACCCTCGGGGACACCGGGGAGCTGTTTTTT. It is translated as CASSRATLGDTGELFF.

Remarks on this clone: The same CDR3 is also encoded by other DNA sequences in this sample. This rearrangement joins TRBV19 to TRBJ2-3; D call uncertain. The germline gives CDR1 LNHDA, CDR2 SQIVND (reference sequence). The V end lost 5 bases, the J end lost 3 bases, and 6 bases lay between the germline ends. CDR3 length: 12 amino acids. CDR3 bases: TGTGCCAGTAGTCGAGGAACAGATACGCAGTATTTT. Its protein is CASSRGTDTQYF. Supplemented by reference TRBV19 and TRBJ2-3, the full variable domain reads DGGITQSPKYLFRKEGQNVTLSCEQNLNHDAMYWYRQDPGQGLRLIYYSQIVNDFQKGDIAEGYSVSREKKESFPLTVTSAQKNPTAFYLCASSRGTDTQYFGPGTRLTVL.

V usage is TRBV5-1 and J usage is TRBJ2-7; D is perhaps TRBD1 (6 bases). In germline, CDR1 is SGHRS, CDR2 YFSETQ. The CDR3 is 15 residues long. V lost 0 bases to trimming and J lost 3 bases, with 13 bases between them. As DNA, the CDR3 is TGCGCCAGCAGCTTGGCAGGACAGAAGCTCTACGAGCAGTACTTC. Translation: CASSLAGQKLYEQYF. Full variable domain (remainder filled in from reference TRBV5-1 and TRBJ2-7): KAGVTQTPRYLIKTRGQQVTLSCSPISGHRSVSWYQQTPGQGLQFLFEYFSETQRNKGNFPGRFSGRQFSNSRSEMNVSTLELGDSALYLCASSLAGQKLYEQYFGPGTRLTVT.

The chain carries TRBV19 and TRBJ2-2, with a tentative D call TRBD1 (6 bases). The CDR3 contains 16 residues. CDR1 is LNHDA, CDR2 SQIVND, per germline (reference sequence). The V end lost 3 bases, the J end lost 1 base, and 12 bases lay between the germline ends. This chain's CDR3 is CASSIGKGVNTGELFF. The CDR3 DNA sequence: TGTGCCAGTAGTATTGGGAAGGGGGTGAACACCGGGGAGCTGTTTTTT.

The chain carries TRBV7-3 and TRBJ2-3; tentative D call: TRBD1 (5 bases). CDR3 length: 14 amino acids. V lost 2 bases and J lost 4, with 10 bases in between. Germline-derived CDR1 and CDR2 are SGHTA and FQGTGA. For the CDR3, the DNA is TGTGCCAGCAGCTTATCAGGGTCCGCAGATACGCAGTATTTT. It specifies CASSLSGSADTQYF.

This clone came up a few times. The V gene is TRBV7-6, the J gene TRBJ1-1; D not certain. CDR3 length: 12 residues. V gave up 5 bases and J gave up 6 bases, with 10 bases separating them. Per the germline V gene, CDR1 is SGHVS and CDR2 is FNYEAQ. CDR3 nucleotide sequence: TGTGCCAGCAGCAGCTTAGGTCCTGAAGCTTTCTTT. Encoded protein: CASSSLGPEAFF.

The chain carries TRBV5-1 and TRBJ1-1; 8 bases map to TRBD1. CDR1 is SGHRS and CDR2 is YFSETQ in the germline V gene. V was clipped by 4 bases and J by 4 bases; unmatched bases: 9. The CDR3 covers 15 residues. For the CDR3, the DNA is TGCGCCAGCAGCGTACAGGGGGATGAGGGCACTGAAGCTTTCTTT. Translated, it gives CASSVQGDEGTEAFF. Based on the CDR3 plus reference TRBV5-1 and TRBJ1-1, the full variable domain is KAGVTQTPRYLIKTRGQQVTLSCSPISGHRSVSWYQQTPGQGLQFLFEYFSETQRNKGNFPGRFSGRQFSNSRSEMNVSTLELGDSALYLCASSVQGDEGTEAFFGQGTRLTVV.

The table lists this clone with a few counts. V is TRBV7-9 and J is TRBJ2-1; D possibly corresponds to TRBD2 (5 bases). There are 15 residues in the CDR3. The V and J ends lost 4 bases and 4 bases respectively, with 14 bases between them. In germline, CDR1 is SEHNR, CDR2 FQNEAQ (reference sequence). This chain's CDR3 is CASSSGSWRYNEQFF. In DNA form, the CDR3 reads TGTGCCAGCAGCTCCGGGTCCTGGAGGTACAATGAGCAGTTCTTC.

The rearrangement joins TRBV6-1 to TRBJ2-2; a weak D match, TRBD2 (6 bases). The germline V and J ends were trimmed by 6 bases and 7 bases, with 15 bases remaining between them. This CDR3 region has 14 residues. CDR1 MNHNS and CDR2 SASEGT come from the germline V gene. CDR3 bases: TGTGCCAGCAGCCCGGGGGTTGTTATCGGGGAGCTGTTTTTT. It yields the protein CASSPGVVIGELFF.

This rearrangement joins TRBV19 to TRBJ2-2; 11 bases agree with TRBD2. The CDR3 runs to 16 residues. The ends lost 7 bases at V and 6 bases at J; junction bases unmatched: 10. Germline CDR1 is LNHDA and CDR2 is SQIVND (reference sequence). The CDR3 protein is CASNPSGRLGAGELFF. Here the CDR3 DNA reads TGTGCCAGTAACCCTAGCGGGAGGCTGGGGGCCGGGGAGCTGTTTTTT.

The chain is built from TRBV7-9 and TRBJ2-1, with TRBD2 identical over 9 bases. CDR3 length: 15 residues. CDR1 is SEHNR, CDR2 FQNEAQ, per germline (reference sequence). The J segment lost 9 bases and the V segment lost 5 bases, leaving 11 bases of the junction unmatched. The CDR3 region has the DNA TGTGCCAGCAGCCCTAGCGGGGAGAGCTTTGTTGAGCAGTTCTTC. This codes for CASSPSGESFVEQFF. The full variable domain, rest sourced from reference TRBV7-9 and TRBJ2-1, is DTGVSQNPRHKITKRGQNVTFRCDPISEHNRLYWYRQTLGQGPEFLTYFQNEAQLEKSRLLSDRFSAERPKGSFSTLEIQRTEQGDSAMYLCASSPSGESFVEQFFGPGTRLTVL.

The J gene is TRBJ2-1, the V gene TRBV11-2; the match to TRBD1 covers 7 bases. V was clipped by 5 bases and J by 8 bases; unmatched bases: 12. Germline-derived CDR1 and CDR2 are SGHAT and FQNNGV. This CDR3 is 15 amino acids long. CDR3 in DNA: TGTGCCAGCAGCATAGGACAGGACGGTTGGGATGAGCAGTTCTTC. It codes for CASSIGQDGWDEQFF. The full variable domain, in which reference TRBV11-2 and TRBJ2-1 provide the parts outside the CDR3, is EAGVAQSPRYKIIEKRQSVAFWCNPISGHATLYWYQQILGQGPKLLIQFQNNGVVDDSQLPKDRFSAERLKGVDSTLKIQPAKLEDSAVYLCASSIGQDGWDEQFFGPGTRLTVL.

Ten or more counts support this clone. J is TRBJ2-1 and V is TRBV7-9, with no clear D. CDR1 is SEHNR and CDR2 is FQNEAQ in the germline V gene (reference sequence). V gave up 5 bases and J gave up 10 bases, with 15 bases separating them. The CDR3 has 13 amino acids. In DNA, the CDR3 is TGTGCCAGCAGCCCATTAGGGCTCCACGAGCAGTTCTTC. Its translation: CASSPLGLHEQFF.

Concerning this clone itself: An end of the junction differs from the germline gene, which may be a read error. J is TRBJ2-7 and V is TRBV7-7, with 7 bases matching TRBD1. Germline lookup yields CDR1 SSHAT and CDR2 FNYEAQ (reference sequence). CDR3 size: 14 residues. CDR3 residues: CASSKGAVSSEQYF. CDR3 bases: TGTGCCAGCAGCAAGGGGGCCGTCTCCTCCGAGCAGTACTTC.